Below are 24 T cell receptor beta chains sequenced from a single sample in a study of post-analysis software for immune sequencing data. Findings and caveats of the study: Included in a set of roughly five TRBV segments more frequent in patients than controls were TRBV5-6, TRBV5-1 and TRBV20-1.

Sequencing libraries made from TCR beta cDNA carried unique molecular identifiers. One entry per CDR3 protein results from TCRdb running MiXCR on the PCR reads. Of 500,000 to 600,000 distinct CDR3 sequences listed, roughly two fifths were seen once; the top ten hold around 1.7%. For these receptors, no antigen is known. Material for sequencing was blood. The origin of the receptors is a girl under 18 with multiple sclerosis.

The chain recombines TRBV7-6 with TRBJ1-2, with 9 bases fitting TRBD1. From germline, CDR1 is SGHVS and CDR2 FNYEAQ. Germline trimming cut 2 bases from V and 7 bases from J; bases unmatched to any gene: 8. The CDR3 covers 15 residues. The CDR3 protein is CASSLTGQGQGGYTF. Here the CDR3 DNA reads TGTGCCAGCAGCTTAACAGGACAGGGACAGGGTGGCTACACCTTC. The whole variable domain, filled in from reference TRBV7-6 and TRBJ1-2, reads GAGVSQSPRYKVTKRGQDVALRCDPISGHVSLYWYRQALGQGPEFLTYFNYEAQQDKSGLPNDRFSAERPEGSISTLTIQRTEQRDSAMYRCASSLTGQGQGGYTFGSGTRLTVV.

The rearrangement uses TRBV5-1 and TRBJ2-1, with 11 positions matching TRBD2. Germline V gives CDR1 SGHRS, CDR2 YFSETQ. The CDR3 spans 19 residues. V shed 2 bases and J 0 bases; nucleotides not matched to a gene: 10. CDR3 sequence: CASSFGTSGYMSSYNEQFF. The CDR3 nucleotides are TGCGCCAGCAGCTTCGGGACTAGCGGTTACATGAGCTCCTACAATGAGCAGTTCTTC.

Turning to this clonotype: In this CDR3 the conserved last residue, phenylalanine or tryptophan, is missing, so a read error is likely. The V call is TRBV12-3 or TRBV12-4, the J call TRBJ1-5; 9 bases map to TRBD1. V gave up 6 bases and J gave up 0 bases; unmatched junction bases: 3. CDR3 length: 15 residues. The CDR3 protein is CASRGTGNSNQPQHV. The CDR3 DNA sequence: TGTGCCAGCAGGGGGACAGGGAATAGCAATCAGCCCCAGCATGTT.

J is TRBJ1-2 and V is TRBV6-1; D ambiguous. The length of the CDR3 is 14 residues. CDR1 and CDR2 (germline): MNHNS, SASEGT. Trimming stripped 7 bases from V and 0 bases from J, with 12 bases between. CDR3 amino acids: CASTGNPPNYGYTF. CDR3 sequence (DNA): TGTGCCAGCACGGGCAATCCCCCTAACTATGGCTACACCTTC.

This clonotype has a handful of counts. A junction boundary mismatches the germline segment, possibly from a read error. The chain links TRBV7-7 to TRBJ2-6; possibly TRBD2 for D (5 bases). The CDR3 contains 17 residues. CDR1 is SSHAT, CDR2 FNYEAQ, per germline (reference sequence). The CDR3 region has the DNA TGTGCTAGCAGCTTAACGGACGGACTCTCTGGGGCCAACGTCCTGACTTTC. Its translation: CASSLTDGLSGANVLTF. Combining the CDR3 with reference TRBV7-7 and TRBJ2-6 gives the whole variable domain GAGVSQSPRYKVTKRGQDVTLRCDPISSHATLYWYQQALGQGPEFLTYFNYEAQPDKSGLPSDRFSAERPEGSISTLTIQRTEQRDSAMYRCASSLTDGLSGANVLTFGAGSRLTVL.

A few counts support this clonotype. This chain uses TRBV28 with TRBJ2-5; D might be TRBD1 or TRBD2, each matching 5 bases. Germline V gives CDR1 MDHEN, CDR2 SYDVKM. The CDR3 runs 15 residues. Trimming removed 6 bases from V and 2 bases from J, with 16 bases in between. The CDR3 DNA sequence: TGTGCCAGCAGGGGGGAAGGGATAAATCAAGAGACCCAGTACTTC. Protein: CASRGEGINQETQYF.

The rearrangement uses TRBV27 and TRBJ1-3; unclear D gene. The CDR3 is made up of 14 amino acids. Trimming shortened V by 6 bases and J by 0 bases, and 9 bases separated the two germline ends. Looked up from germline, CDR1 is MNHEY and CDR2 is SMNVEV (reference sequence). The CDR3 DNA is TGTGCCAGCAGCGACGGGAGCTCTGGAAACACCATATATTTT. Translating gives CASSDGSSGNTIYF.

The chain combines TRBV10-3 with TRBJ2-7; 8 bases match TRBD1. CDR3 length equals 14 residues. Losses at the gene ends were 4 bases for V and 4 bases for J; bases not matched to a gene: 6. Germline V gives CDR1 ENHRY, CDR2 SYGVKD. Written as DNA, the CDR3 is TGTGCCATCAGTGGCAGGGGGCCGTTATACGAGCAGTACTTC. This translates into CAISGRGPLYEQYF.

This sequence joins TRBV5-1 and TRBJ1-1; D perhaps matches TRBD1 (5 bases). CDR1 is SGHRS and CDR2 is YFSETQ in the germline V gene. The ends were cut back, 4 bases at V and 2 bases at J, with 12 bases in the middle. The CDR3 spans 14 residues. CDR3 DNA sequence: TGCGCCAGCAGCCATTCGGGACTCAACACTGAAGCTTTCTTT. Its translation: CASSHSGLNTEAFF.

V usage is TRBV12-3 or TRBV12-4 and J usage is TRBJ1-1; 9 bases fit TRBD1. This CDR3 is built from 16 residues. V was clipped by 3 bases and J by 0 bases; unmatched bases: 5. The CDR3 DNA is TGTGCCAGCAGTTTGGGACAGGGCTTCGTGAACACTGAAGCTTTCTTT. Amino acid sequence: CASSLGQGFVNTEAFF.

V and J are TRBV12-3 or TRBV12-4 and TRBJ2-7; 7 bases line up with TRBD1. V dropped 10 bases and J dropped 2; count of bases not matched to a gene: 8. This CDR3 has 13 residues. DNA for the CDR3: TGTGCCACCGGGACAGCCCTCGCCTACGAGCAGTACTTC. As protein: CATGTALAYEQYF.

This chain uses TRBV12-3 or TRBV12-4 with TRBJ1-2; D perhaps matches TRBD1 (5 bases). V dropped 7 bases and J dropped 8 bases, with 20 bases sitting between them. The length of the CDR3 is 14 residues. The CDR3 here is CASKRGTAYGGYTF. CDR3 in DNA: TGTGCCAGCAAAAGAGGGACGGCGTATGGGGGCTACACCTTC.

This clonotype occurred a few times. The chain uses TRBV12-3 or TRBV12-4 and TRBJ1-2; no definite D call. This CDR3 has 14 residues. V lost 6 bases, J lost 1 base, and 12 bases lay in between. This CDR3 reads CASSSRRSNYGYTF. CDR3 nucleotides: TGTGCCAGCAGCTCCCGACGGAGTAACTATGGCTACACCTTC.

The sample holds a few counts of this clonotype. In DNA, the CDR3 is TGTGCCAGCACCCTGACTCCAAGCTCCTACAATGAGCAGTTCTTC. It yields the protein CASTLTPSSYNEQFF. The rearrangement uses TRBV7-3 and TRBJ2-1; D gene unclear. Germline CDR1 and CDR2: SGHTA and FQGTGA. Deletions cut 7 bases from V and 0 bases from J, with 13 bases between. This CDR3 spans 15 amino acids.

The V call is TRBV20-1, the J call TRBJ2-5; a possible D gene is TRBD2 (5 bases). V shed 3 bases and J shed 2 bases, with 13 bases lying between them. This CDR3 has 14 amino acids. In germline, CDR1 is DFQATT, CDR2 SNEGSKA (reference sequence). The CDR3 sequence: CSARDSEIQETQYF. The CDR3, as DNA: TGCAGTGCTAGGGATAGCGAGATTCAAGAGACCCAGTACTTC.

V usage is TRBV20-1 and J usage is TRBJ2-7, with TRBD2 matching 11 bases. The CDR3 sequence is 14 residues long. Germline CDR1 reads DFQATT; CDR2 reads SNEGSKA (reference sequence). With V trimmed by 4 bases and J by 2 bases, 4 bases remained unmatched. The CDR3 is CSANLAGGTYEQYF. Written as DNA, the CDR3 is TGCAGTGCTAACCTAGCGGGAGGCACCTACGAGCAGTACTTC.

The chain has TRBV3-1 and TRBJ1-1, with D hard to call. CDR1 is LGHDT, CDR2 YNNKEL, per germline (reference sequence). The CDR3 length is 16 residues. The V gene lost 1 base and the J gene lost 5 bases, with 17 bases spanning the gap. The DNA for the CDR3 is TGTGCCAGCAGCCAAGGGTCACAGACCCAGAAGACTGAAGCTTTCTTT. Residues: CASSQGSQTQKTEAFF. Combining the CDR3 with reference TRBV3-1 and TRBJ1-1 gives the whole variable domain DTAVSQTPKYLVTQMGNDKSIKCEQNLGHDTMYWYKQDSKKFLKIMFSYNNKELIINETVPNRFSPKSPDKAHLNLHINSLELGDSAVYFCASSQGSQTQKTEAFFGQGTRLTVV.

The V gene is TRBV28, the J gene TRBJ2-1, with TRBD2 matching 10 bases. Germline V lookup: CDR1 MDHEN, CDR2 SYDVKM. CDR3 length: 17 residues. V lost 3 bases to trimming and J lost 10 bases; unmatched junction nucleotides: 15. This chain's CDR3 is CASSLPPTSGPREEQFF. The CDR3 DNA follows: TGTGCCAGCAGTTTGCCCCCGACTAGCGGGCCCCGGGAGGAGCAGTTCTTC.

In its sample, this clonotype was seen once. V is TRBV7-2 and J is TRBJ2-5; D is ambiguous. The CDR3 consists of 14 residues. Germline assignment: CDR1 SGHTA and CDR2 FQGNSA. The V end was cut by 1 base, the J end by 4 bases, with 10 bases between. CDR3 amino acids: CASSLGDLPETQYF. CDR3 DNA: TGTGCCAGCAGCTTAGGTGACTTGCCAGAGACCCAGTACTTC.

There are a few counts of this clonotype. The gene calls are TRBV7-6 and TRBJ2-5; the D is unclear. CDR3 length: 12 amino acids. Trimming removed 4 bases from V and 1 base from J, with 4 bases in between. The germline gives CDR1 SGHVS, CDR2 FNYEAQ. This CDR3 is CASSSLQETQYF. CDR3 nucleotides: TGTGCCAGCAGCTCTCTCCAAGAGACCCAGTACTTC.

The genes are TRBV25-1 and TRBJ2-1; TRBD2 agrees at 11 bases. Trimming cost V 6 bases and J 6 bases; bases outside gene matches: 7. In germline, CDR1 is MGHDK, CDR2 SYGVNS. CDR3 length equals 15 residues. The CDR3 nucleotides read TGTGCCAGCAGACAACTAGCGGGGGAAGGCAATGAGCAGTTCTTC. Its translation is CASRQLAGEGNEQFF.

The V call is TRBV12-3 or TRBV12-4, the J call TRBJ1-2; 9 positions match TRBD1. Trimming at V came to 5 bases and at J to 6 bases, leaving 10 bases not matched to a gene. The CDR3 runs to 15 residues. The CDR3 protein is CASSPQTGGGDGYTF. CDR3 nucleotides: TGTGCCAGCAGTCCGCAGACAGGGGGAGGGGATGGCTACACCTTC.

This clonotype was seen once. V and J are TRBV20-1 and TRBJ1-6, with a possible D match to TRBD1 (6 bases). CDR3 size: 15 residues. Germline assignment: CDR1 DFQATT and CDR2 SNEGSKA (reference sequence). V lost 4 bases and J 0 bases, leaving 10 bases between the germline ends. The CDR3 region has the DNA TGCAGTGCTACCGAGGGGGGCTCCTATAATTCACCCCTCCACTTT. Amino acids: CSATEGGSYNSPLHF.

This chain connects TRBV7-2 to TRBJ2-1, with a tentative D call TRBD1 (6 bases). Trimming took off 4 bases at V and 15 bases at J, with 16 bases between the two ends. CDR1 is SGHTA and CDR2 is FQGNSA in the germline V gene. The CDR3 contains 12 residues. The CDR3 region is CASSYQGTPGFF. CDR3 in DNA: TGTGCCAGCAGCTACCAGGGGACCCCGGGGTTCTTC.